This is a list of T cell receptor beta chains from one sample in a study of T cell responses to AZD1222 COVID-19 vaccine. Data came from immunoSEQ multiplex PCR; TCRdb stores just in-frame clones and leaves some out. Among roughly 190,000 clones listed, around nine tenths were seen once. Here the sequenced sample was peripheral blood, taken 28 days after the second dose of the MenACWY control vaccine. These receptors originate from an adult who received the MenACWY meningococcal vaccine as a control. Each CDR3 is given with its conserved first and last residue. D genes are given only for firm matches. Clone size is stated in some rows and not others, as once, few, many or a class when expanded.

cdr3_nt cdr3_aa v_call clone_size j_call d_call
TGTGCCAGCAGCTTAGGGGGAGCTCATCCCTACACCTTC CASSLGGAHPYTF TRBV7-8 NA TRBJ1-2 NA
TGTGCCATCCTACAGCAGGGGACGGATACGCAGTATTTT CAILQQGTDTQYF TRBV10-3 NA TRBJ2-3 NA
TGTGCCAGCAGCGGGACAGGGGCCTTAAGCACAGATACGCAGTATTTT CASSGTGALSTDTQYF TRBV5-5 NA TRBJ2-3 TRBD1
TGTGCCAGCAGTGGTGAGGGACAGGGGAATTCACCCCTCCACTTT CASSGEGQGNSPLHF TRBV2 NA TRBJ1-6 TRBD1
TGTGCCAGCAGTGCGGCGGGGGACACAGATACGCAGTATTTT CASSAAGDTDTQYF TRBV6-4 NA TRBJ2-3 TRBD2
TGTGCCAGTAGTATAGAAGGAGGAAATTCACCCCTCCACTTT CASSIEGGNSPLHF TRBV19 NA TRBJ1-6 NA
TGTGCCAGCAGCTTAGTACTAGCGGGCCTAGCCAAAAACATTCAGTACTTC CASSLVLAGLAKNIQYF TRBV11-2 once TRBJ2-4 TRBD2
TGTGCCAGCAGCTTAGCCGGGACTAGCGAGCGGAATGAGCAGTTCTTC CASSLAGTSERNEQFF TRBV7-2 once TRBJ2-1 TRBD2
TGTGCCAGCAGCCCCTACAGGACTAGCGGATCCTACGAGCAGTACTTC CASSPYRTSGSYEQYF TRBV7-6 NA TRBJ2-7 TRBD2
TGCGCCAGCAACGCGGGCTACGAGCAGTACTTC CASNAGYEQYF TRBV5-1 NA TRBJ2-7 NA
TGTGCCAGTAGTCCACCTTACCAAGGGGGCCTCCACACCTTC CASSPPYQGGLHTF TRBV19 NA TRBJ1-2 TRBD1
TGTGCCAGCAGCTTAGGACTAAATCAGCCCCAGCATTTT CASSLGLNQPQHF TRBV14 NA TRBJ1-5 NA
TGTGCCAGCAGCTTAGGGGGTCAAATGAACACTGAAGCTTTCTTT CASSLGGQMNTEAFF TRBV11-3 NA TRBJ1-1 NA
TGTGCCACCAGCAGGGAATTCCCAGGGGGCCATGGCTACACCTTC CATSREFPGGHGYTF TRBV15 once TRBJ1-2 TRBD1
TGTGCCAGCAGCCATAGGGTGGCGAACATTCAGTACTTC CASSHRVANIQYF TRBV3-1/TRBV3-2 NA TRBJ2-4 NA
TGTGCCAGCAGCCAGAGGACAGGCCGAAGCTCTGGAAACACCATATATTTT CASSQRTGRSSGNTIYF TRBV7-9 NA TRBJ1-3 TRBD1
TGCAGCGTTGTGGGGCTAGCGGGAGTGGGTGAGCAGTTCTTC CSVVGLAGVGEQFF TRBV29-1 NA TRBJ2-1 TRBD2
TGTGCCAGCAGCTCGGGGACAGGGAGGACAGATACGCAGTATTTT CASSSGTGRTDTQYF TRBV7-2 NA TRBJ2-3 TRBD1
TGTGCCACCCGCGGCTGGGTCGATCAGCCCCAGCATTTT CATRGWVDQPQHF TRBV6-5 NA TRBJ1-5 NA
TGTGCCAGCAGTGACAGTAACTATGGCTACACCTTC CASSDSNYGYTF TRBV2 NA TRBJ1-2 NA
TGTGCCATCAGTGAGTCTCGGACAGGGGGAGGAAACACCATATATTTT CAISESRTGGGNTIYF TRBV10-3 NA TRBJ1-3 TRBD1
TGTGCCAGCACTAGAAGACGGACGCCCCAAGAGACCCAGTACTTC CASTRRRTPQETQYF TRBV6-5 NA TRBJ2-5 NA
TGTGCCAGCAGTTACCAGGGGCCGAGCTCCTACGAGCAGTACTTC CASSYQGPSSYEQYF TRBV6-5 NA TRBJ2-7 NA
TGTGCCAGCAGTGAAGGAAGGTGGCGTGAGCAGTTCTTC CASSEGRWREQFF TRBV6-4 NA TRBJ2-1 NA
TGTGCCAGCAGCTTAGTAAACTGGGTAAGCACTGAAGCTTTCTTT CASSLVNWVSTEAFF TRBV7-9 NA TRBJ1-1 NA
TGTGCCAGTAGGAACAGGGGGCTATTTGGCTACACCTTC CASRNRGLFGYTF TRBV19 NA TRBJ1-2 TRBD1
TGTGCCAGTAGTATAAGAGGCAGGGAGGATGGCTACACCTTC CASSIRGREDGYTF TRBV19 NA TRBJ1-2 NA
TGTGCCAGCAGAGACTTAATCTACGAGCAGTACTTC CASRDLIYEQYF TRBV27 NA TRBJ2-7 NA
TGTGCCAGCAGCTGGGGGAGGAACACTGAAGCTTTCTTT CASSWGRNTEAFF TRBV11-2 NA TRBJ1-1 NA
TGTGCCAGCTCACCTCCTATCGGCGGAAACACCATATATTTT CASSPPIGGNTIYF TRBV18 NA TRBJ1-3 NA
TGTGCCAGTAGCCGGGCCAGCGGGAGGGGCAATGAGCAGTTCTTC CASSRASGRGNEQFF TRBV19 NA TRBJ2-1 TRBD2
TGTGCCAGCAGCTACTCGGACAGGGTCGTAGCTTTCTTT CASSYSDRVVAFF TRBV11-2 NA TRBJ1-1 TRBD1
TGTGCCACCAGTCTAGACAGGGATGGTGGCTACACCTTC CATSLDRDGGYTF TRBV15 NA TRBJ1-2 TRBD1
TGTGCCAGCAGACCCACGATGAACACCGGGGAGCTGTTTTTT CASRPTMNTGELFF TRBV27 NA TRBJ2-2 NA
TGTGCCAGCAGCCTTACAGCCACCGGGGAGCTGTTTTTT CASSLTATGELFF TRBV7-2 NA TRBJ2-2 NA
TGTGCCAGTAGTCTGTCGGTGGGGGGGTATGGCTACACCTTC CASSLSVGGYGYTF TRBV19 NA TRBJ1-2 NA
TGTGCCAGCAGCTTAGGGACGGGAGGGACAACCTTC CASSLGTGGTTF TRBV11-2 NA TRBJ1-2 NA
TGTGCCAGCAGTGAAAGGGACAGGGGGCACAATGAGCAGTTCTTC CASSERDRGHNEQFF TRBV6-1 NA TRBJ2-1 TRBD1
TGCGCCAGCAGCCCCGGACAGGGGCTATCGTCTGGAAACACCATATATTTT CASSPGQGLSSGNTIYF TRBV5-1 once TRBJ1-3 TRBD1
TGCGCCAGCAGTGCAGGGAACACTGAAGCTTTCTTT CASSAGNTEAFF TRBV5-1 NA TRBJ1-1 NA
TGTGCCTGGGGGGGAGGGGGCAGTAATCAGCCCCAGCATTTT CAWGGGGSNQPQHF TRBV30 NA TRBJ1-5 TRBD1
TGTGCCACCAGCAGAGATCACGGGTTTGAAGCTTTCTTT CATSRDHGFEAFF TRBV15 NA TRBJ1-1 NA
TGTGCCAGTAGTATCGGGGGCACAGATACGCAGTATTTT CASSIGGTDTQYF TRBV19 NA TRBJ2-3 NA
TGTGCCAGCAGTTACTTGGGGGGCCCGAACACTGAAGCTTTCTTT CASSYLGGPNTEAFF TRBV6-5 NA TRBJ1-1 NA
TGCGCCAGCAGCCCAGGAGACGGGACTTACAATGAGCAGTTCTTC CASSPGDGTYNEQFF TRBV5-1 NA TRBJ2-1 NA
TGTGCCAGCAGCCCAACCCTAAGGACTACCCTCTTCGGGTTGGATGAGCAGTTCTTC CASSPTLRTTLFGLDEQFF TRBV28 NA TRBJ2-1 NA
TGTGCCAGCAGCCCGTCGTCGAGGGGGGTAAAGAATTCACCCCTCCACTTT CASSPSSRGVKNSPLHF TRBV5-8 NA TRBJ1-6 NA
TGTGCCACCAGTGACCCCGGCGGGGGTAATCAGCCCCAGCATTTT CATSDPGGGNQPQHF TRBV24-1 NA TRBJ1-5 NA
TGTGCCACCAGTGATCCAGGTTCCTACGAGCAGTACTTC CATSDPGSYEQYF TRBV24-1 NA TRBJ2-7 NA
TGTGCCAGCAGTGGCTTGGGGGCCTTGGAGTACAATGAGCAGTTCTTC CASSGLGALEYNEQFF TRBV25-1 NA TRBJ2-1 NA
TGTGCCAGCAGCTTACGGACTCGACGAGGAAACACCATATATTTT CASSLRTRRGNTIYF TRBV13 NA TRBJ1-3 NA
TGTGCCACCAGTGACAGGAGGGTTTTCTACGAGCAGTACTTC CATSDRRVFYEQYF TRBV24-1 NA TRBJ2-7 NA
TGTGCCAGCAGCACGGACAGGGATGCCGATGGCTACACCTTC CASSTDRDADGYTF TRBV7-9 NA TRBJ1-2 TRBD1
TGTGCCAGCAGCGTAGGGGGATCCAATCAGCCCCAGCATTTT CASSVGGSNQPQHF TRBV9 NA TRBJ1-5 NA
TGTGCCAGCACGCCCGGGACTAGCGGGAGGGCCGGGTATGAGCAGTTCTTC CASTPGTSGRAGYEQFF TRBV18 NA TRBJ2-1 TRBD2